One sample yielded the 30 T cell receptor beta chains listed below, sequenced in a study of control samples from healthy donors and cancer patients. This table comes from immunoSEQ multiplex PCR, and its TCRdb copy is limited to in-frame clones, with some not included. The sample has 150,000 or so clones; roughly 94% are singletons. Sequencing used PBMCs. These TCRs come from a man between 60 and 75 years old with colorectal cancer.

The chain has TRBV19 and TRBJ1-1, with D maybe TRBD1 (6 bases). V lost 5 bases, J lost 0 bases, and 10 bases lay in between. The CDR3 is 14 residues long. Germline assignment: CDR1 LNHDA and CDR2 SQIVND (reference sequence). The CDR3 coding sequence is TGTGCCAGTAGTCGGGGACATCTGAACACTGAAGCTTTCTTT. Protein: CASSRGHLNTEAFF.

This chain uses TRBV6-5 with TRBJ1-3, with D unclear. Germline V lookup: CDR1 MNHEY, CDR2 SVGAGI. With 3 bases removed from V and 0 bases from J, the gap between germline ends came to 12 bases. The CDR3 sequence is 16 residues long. CDR3 amino acids: CASSYAHELSGNTIYF. DNA of the CDR3: TGTGCCAGCAGTTATGCCCATGAACTCTCTGGAAACACCATATATTTT.

The rearrangement joins TRBV30 to TRBJ1-5, with D perhaps matching TRBD1 (6 bases). CDR1 and CDR2 (germline): GTSNPN, SVGIG (reference sequence). The V gene lost 1 base and the J gene lost 6 bases, with 10 bases spanning the gap. The CDR3 runs to 13 residues. The CDR3 loop reads CAWSGGASQPQHF. The CDR3 DNA follows: TGTGCCTGGAGTGGGGGGGCCTCTCAGCCCCAGCATTTT.

This chain links TRBV3-1 (or the pseudogene TRBV3-2) with TRBJ2-1; D gene unclear. The ends were cut back, 1 base at V and 7 bases at J, with 5 bases in the middle. CDR1 and CDR2 (germline): LGHDT, YNNKEL (reference sequence). CDR3 length: 12 residues. The CDR3 DNA sequence: TGTGCCAGCAGCCAAGTAGGTAATGAGCAGTTCTTC. It specifies CASSQVGNEQFF.

This clone was found a few times. This sequence joins TRBV5-1 and TRBJ1-2, with 7 bases lining up with TRBD1. Trimming removed 3 bases from V and 0 bases from J; junction bases left unmatched: 5. This CDR3 contains 15 residues. Germline V gives CDR1 SGHRS, CDR2 YFSETQ. The DNA for the CDR3 is TGCGCCAGCAGCTCCCGGACAGGCTCTAACTATGGCTACACCTTC. Its protein product is CASSSRTGSNYGYTF.

The chain combines TRBV6-5 with TRBJ1-1; possibly TRBD1 for D (5 bases). This CDR3 has 11 residues. The V end lost 7 bases, the J end lost 11 bases, and 14 bases lay between the germline ends. Germline CDR1 and CDR2: MNHEY and SVGAGI. The DNA for the CDR3 is TGTGCCAGCACCTCAGGGTTTGGGGCTTTCTTT. Amino acid sequence: CASTSGFGAFF.

The gene calls are TRBV7-9 and TRBJ2-7; 9 bases line up with TRBD1. Germline loops: CDR1 SEHNR, CDR2 FQNEAQ (reference sequence). This CDR3 spans 15 amino acids. Trimming removed 5 bases from V and 4 bases from J; junction bases left unmatched: 9. The CDR3 spells CASSRPGQGRYEQYF. The CDR3 DNA sequence: TGTGCCAGCAGCCGGCCCGGACAGGGGAGGTACGAGCAGTACTTC.

The V gene is TRBV4-1, the J gene TRBJ1-2, with D unresolved. V gave up 3 bases and J gave up 4 bases, with 9 bases separating them. Germline values: CDR1 MGHRA, CDR2 YSYEKL. The CDR3 has 13 amino acids. The CDR3 region is CASSQPGRYGYTF. CDR3 DNA: TGCGCCAGCAGCCAGCCCGGTCGCTATGGCTACACCTTC.

V gene TRBV3-1 (or the pseudogene TRBV3-2) combines with J gene TRBJ2-2; 7 bases are shared with TRBD2. The V gene end was trimmed by 3 bases and the J gene end by 4 bases; junction bases not matched to a gene: 5. Germline V gives CDR1 LGHDT, CDR2 YNNKEL (reference sequence). The CDR3 length is 15 residues. CDR3 in amino acids: CASSQGDYATGELFF. CDR3 nucleotides: TGTGCCAGCAGCCAGGGGGACTACGCCACCGGGGAGCTGTTTTTT.

The V call is TRBV19, the J call TRBJ1-4; D might be TRBD1 (6 bases). This CDR3 has 15 residues. Trimming removed 5 bases at V and 5 bases at J, with 15 bases between. CDR1 LNHDA and CDR2 SQIVND come from the germline V gene (reference sequence). Here the CDR3 reads CASSPTRGANEKLFF. The CDR3 nucleotides read TGTGCCAGTAGTCCCACCAGGGGAGCAAATGAAAAACTGTTTTTT.

This clone was observed a few times. This rearrangement joins TRBV10-3 to TRBJ2-1, with TRBD1 identical over 9 bases. The CDR3 loop spans 15 amino acids. The V gene's germline CDR1 is ENHRY and CDR2 SYGVKD. J was trimmed by 9 bases and V by 6 bases; bases with no gene match: 12. CDR3 sequence (DNA): TGTGCCATCAGCGAGGGCCTCGACAGGGGGAGTGAGCAGTTCTTC. This translates into CAISEGLDRGSEQFF.

The chain recombines TRBV6-5 with TRBJ1-1; D is undetermined. The CDR3 covers 12 residues. CDR1 and CDR2 from the germline V gene are MNHEY and SVGAGI. Trimming left V 8 bases short and J 1 base short, with 8 bases between. CDR3 coding DNA: TGTGCCAGCTCCTGGGGGAACACTGAAGCTTTCTTT. Translated, it gives CASSWGNTEAFF.

J is TRBJ1-6 and V is TRBV19; D is undetermined. From germline, CDR1 is LNHDA and CDR2 SQIVND (reference sequence). V was cut by 5 bases and J by 5 bases, with 10 bases left in between. The CDR3 contains 14 residues. The CDR3: CASSEGRHNSPLHF. The CDR3 region has the DNA TGTGCCAGTAGTGAGGGCAGGCATAATTCACCCCTCCACTTT.

The chain carries TRBV29-1 and TRBJ2-7; D is unresolved. V gave up 4 bases and J gave up 0 bases, with 7 bases separating them. CDR1 is SQVTM, CDR2 ANQGSEA, per germline. The CDR3 contains 12 residues. The CDR3: CSVGHDSYEQYF. The CDR3 nucleotides are TGCAGCGTTGGGCATGACTCCTACGAGCAGTACTTC.

This clone was observed a single time. The chain has TRBV19 and TRBJ1-5; D is uncertain. The CDR3 runs to 15 residues. The V end lost 7 bases, the J end lost 3 bases, and 16 bases lay between the germline ends. Germline CDR1 LNHDA, CDR2 SQIVND (reference sequence). This CDR3 is CASTTLETTNQPQHF. The DNA of the CDR3 is TGTGCCAGTACCACACTTGAGACGACCAATCAGCCCCAGCATTTT. Drawing the rest from reference TRBV19 and TRBJ1-5, the complete variable domain is DGGITQSPKYLFRKEGQNVTLSCEQNLNHDAMYWYRQDPGQGLRLIYYSQIVNDFQKGDIAEGYSVSREKKESFPLTVTSAQKNPTAFYLCASTTLETTNQPQHFGDGTRLSIL.

The J gene is TRBJ1-2, the V gene TRBV11-2, with a weak D call TRBD1 (5 bases). Between the trimmed V and J ends, which lost 2 bases and 5 bases, there was a span of 24 bases. Germline V lookup: CDR1 SGHAT, CDR2 FQNNGV. This CDR3 has 18 residues. CDR3 residues: CASSLIWGQGEMGYGYTF. CDR3 sequence (DNA): TGTGCCAGCAGCTTAATTTGGGGCCAGGGTGAGATGGGTTATGGCTACACCTTC.

The chain uses TRBV5-4 and TRBJ1-2, with 7 nucleotides matching TRBD1. This CDR3 comprises 14 residues. J gave up 1 base and V 4 bases, and 4 bases lay outside the gene matches. CDR1 is SGHNT and CDR2 is YYREEE in the germline V gene (reference sequence). Here the CDR3 DNA reads TGTGCCAGCAGCCGCTGGGACAGTAACTATGGCTACACCTTC. Its protein product is CASSRWDSNYGYTF.

The chain employs TRBV12-3 or TRBV12-4 and TRBJ1-1; D ambiguous. Trimming took off 1 base at V and 11 bases at J, with 11 bases between the two ends. The CDR3 totals 12 residues. In DNA form, the CDR3 reads TGTGCCAGCAGTTTAGTACCGGGGTGGGCTTTCTTT. It codes for CASSLVPGWAFF.

The chain is built from TRBV9 and TRBJ2-3; 13 bases map to TRBD2. The length of the CDR3 is 15 residues. CDR1 SGDLS and CDR2 YYNGEE come from the germline V gene. J was trimmed by 3 bases and V by 4 bases; bases with no gene match: 2. In DNA form, the CDR3 reads TGTGCCAGCAGCTCGGGACTAGCGGGGACAGATACGCAGTATTTT. It encodes CASSSGLAGTDTQYF.

The CDR3: CASSQEGADEQYF. The CDR3 nucleotides read TGTGCCAGCAGCCAAGAAGGGGCCGACGAGCAGTACTTC. The gene calls are TRBV3-1 (or the pseudogene TRBV3-2) and TRBJ2-7, with D possibly being TRBD1 (5 bases). The germline gives CDR1 LGHDT, CDR2 YNNKEL (reference sequence). V dropped 0 bases and J dropped 5 bases, with 8 bases sitting between them. This CDR3 is built from 13 residues.

The chain is built from TRBV5-8 and TRBJ1-5; D is uncertain. The V end lost 6 bases, the J end lost 3 bases, and 10 bases lay between the germline ends. CDR1 SGHTS and CDR2 YDEGEE come from the germline V gene. This CDR3 has 13 residues. The DNA of the CDR3 is TGTGCCAGCACCCCCACCATCAATCAGCCCCAGCATTTT. It codes for CASTPTINQPQHF.

This clone was recorded only once. This chain links TRBV11-2 with TRBJ2-2, with no clear D. This CDR3 region has 13 residues. The germline CDR1 and CDR2 sequences are SGHAT and FQNNGV. V was shortened by 4 bases and J by 5 bases, with 8 bases between the two germline ends. The CDR3 here is CASSSQWTGELFF. The CDR3 nucleotides are TGTGCCAGCAGCTCCCAATGGACCGGGGAGCTGTTTTTT.

The chain links TRBV7-8 to TRBJ1-5; weak D call: TRBD1 (6 bases). Germline V gene data show CDR1 as SGHVS and CDR2 as FQNEAQ. The CDR3 is made up of 14 amino acids. Trimming took 5 bases from V and 6 from J, leaving 14 bases between them. The CDR3 nucleotides read TGTGCCAGCAGCCAGGACAGTTCGACTCAGCCCCAGCATTTT. Its protein is CASSQDSSTQPQHF.

Worth noting for this clone: Sequence at one end of the junction differs from germline and may be a read error. The J gene is TRBJ1-2, the V gene TRBV20-1; D is uncertain. From germline, CDR1 is DFQATT and CDR2 SNEGSKA (reference sequence). The CDR3 covers 10 residues. The CDR3 sequence: CSAGEYGYTF. The CDR3 bases are TGCAGTGCTGGAGAGTACGGCTACACCTTC.

The rearrangement links TRBV24-1 to TRBJ2-6; possibly TRBD1 for D (6 bases). In germline, CDR1 is KGHDR, CDR2 SFDVKD. The V end lost 9 bases, the J end lost 0 bases, and 11 bases lay between the germline ends. The CDR3 spans 15 residues. CDR3 sequence reads: CATGTGSSGANVLTF. In nucleotides, the CDR3 is TGTGCCACCGGAACAGGGAGCTCTGGGGCCAACGTCCTGACTTTC.

This clone occurred once. The chain combines TRBV7-9 with TRBJ2-3, with a possible D match to TRBD1 (5 bases). CDR3 length: 17 residues. Germline V lookup: CDR1 SEHNR, CDR2 FQNEAQ (reference sequence). Trimming cost V 1 base and J 1 base, with 15 bases left between them. The CDR3 sequence: CASSLGLVKGGTDTQYF. The DNA of the CDR3 is TGTGCCAGCAGCTTAGGGTTGGTAAAAGGGGGCACAGATACGCAGTATTTT.

This chain connects TRBV6-5 to TRBJ2-7; D unclear. The germline CDR1 and CDR2 sequences are MNHEY and SVGAGI. Trimming removed 0 bases at V and 0 bases at J, with 9 bases between. This CDR3 contains 15 residues. The CDR3 nucleotides read TGTGCCAGCAGTTACTCTGCTAGGAGCTCCTACGAGCAGTACTTC. It translates to CASSYSARSSYEQYF.

Here the CDR3 reads CASSLGGSFGEKLFF. The CDR3 nucleotides read TGTGCCAGCAGCTTAGGCGGCAGTTTTGGTGAAAAACTGTTTTTT. J is TRBJ1-4 and V is TRBV7-2; D call uncertain. Germline V CDR1 and CDR2: SGHTA, FQGNSA. Trimming removed 1 base at V and 7 bases at J, with 13 bases between. This CDR3 is 15 amino acids long.

The gene calls are TRBV27 and TRBJ1-2; maybe TRBD1 (6 bases). The CDR3 runs 16 residues. Germline V gene sequence: CDR1 MNHEY, CDR2 SMNVEV (reference sequence). Trimming took off 5 bases at V and 6 bases at J, with 22 bases between the two ends. The CDR3 nucleotides are TGTGCCAGCAGTCCCGCTGCCGGGACAACTTTTAATGGCTACACCTTC. Protein: CASSPAAGTTFNGYTF.

The rearrangement uses TRBV10-3 and TRBJ1-2; unclear D gene. V lost 2 bases and J lost 7, with 17 bases in between. This CDR3 has 15 residues. The germline CDR1 and CDR2 sequences are ENHRY and SYGVKD. The CDR3 here is CAISEGPTTSSGYTF. The CDR3 bases are TGTGCCATCAGTGAGGGACCGACGACGAGCTCTGGCTACACCTTC.